This note documents a single T cell receptor (beta chain) sequence. The entry originates in a study of T and B cells in COVID-19 patients. Overall study: At median age approximately 31 years, recovered patients were younger than active-infection patients at less than 70. Comorbidities linked to unfavorable COVID-19 outcome were present in about 90% of the 20 active-infection patients.

Multiplex PCR with BIOMED2 TRB-A/B primer pools amplified TRB rearrangements. TCRdb fed the multiplex PCR reads into MiXCR, producing one record per CDR3 protein. The sample yields about 12,000 distinct CDR3 sequences, under 35% seen once. Blood genomic DNA input for TRB amplification was about 250-550 ng. The material sequenced was blood. This clonotype was obtained from a human donor who had recovered from COVID-19.

The CDR3 loop is CASSSGNTDTQYF. The CDR3 bases are TGTGCCAGCAGTAGCGGGAACACAGATACGCAGTATTTT. This chain links TRBV12-3 or TRBV12-4 with TRBJ2-3, with 7 bases fitting TRBD2. After removal of 5 bases from V and 2 bases from J, the junction contained 1 base not matched to a gene. This CDR3 has 13 amino acids.